Each of the 30 T cell receptor beta chains below was sequenced from the same sample in a study of blood T cell repertoires in COVID-19. Clones were read by immunoSEQ multiplex PCR, and TCRdb kept only the in-frame ones, dropping some. The sample includes under 300,000 clones, under 90% of them seen just once. The sequenced sample consisted of PBMCs or T cells enriched from blood (not recorded which). Receptor source: a man aged 18 to 30 who had recovered from COVID-19.

As for this clone: The sample contains more than one DNA sequence encoding this CDR3. V and J are TRBV11-3 and TRBJ2-5; D is possibly TRBD2 (6 bases). Trimming removed 1 base at V and 0 bases at J, with 9 bases between. Germline V lookup: CDR1 SGHNT, CDR2 YENEEA. The CDR3 is made up of 15 amino acids. CDR3 loop: CASSLGRANQETQYF. The CDR3 region has the DNA TGTGCCAGCAGCTTAGGGAGGGCCAACCAAGAGACCCAGTACTTC.

This clone has just a few counts. The chain combines TRBV6-5 with TRBJ1-6, with TRBD1 matching 8 bases. The germline V gene has CDR1 MNHEY and CDR2 SVGAGI. The CDR3 sequence is 15 residues long. The V gene end was trimmed by 5 bases and the J gene end by 9 bases; junction bases not matched to a gene: 9. CDR3 sequence (DNA): TGTGCCAGCAGTAGACAGGGGACCGGGACTTCACCCCTCCACTTT. Its translation: CASSRQGTGTSPLHF.

The chain uses TRBV27 and TRBJ1-2, with D maybe TRBD1 (5 bases). Trimming removed 4 bases at V and 5 bases at J, with 14 bases between. The germline gives CDR1 MNHEY, CDR2 SMNVEV (reference sequence). The CDR3 consists of 14 residues. The CDR3 DNA is TGTGCCAGCAGTTGGACTACTGGGGGGTATGGCTACACCTTC. Translation gives CASSWTTGGYGYTF.

The rearrangement uses TRBV5-1 and TRBJ2-3; 10 bases map to TRBD2. V lost 3 bases and J lost 4; bases outside the gene matches: 8. Germline CDR1 SGHRS, CDR2 YFSETQ. This CDR3 has 16 amino acids. The CDR3 loop is CASSYQASGRSDTQYF. The CDR3 region has the DNA TGCGCCAGCAGCTATCAGGCTAGCGGGAGATCAGATACGCAGTATTTT.

This clone was recorded only once. The chain couples TRBV27 to TRBJ2-3; tentatively, D is TRBD2 (6 bases). Trimming left V 8 bases short and J 3 bases short, with 21 bases between. This CDR3 is built from 16 residues. CDR1 and CDR2 from the germline V gene are MNHEY and SMNVEV (reference sequence). The CDR3 DNA is TGTGCCAGCCATAGGTTTGGGGTTCGGGGGACAGATACGCAGTATTTT. Protein sequence: CASHRFGVRGTDTQYF.

V gene TRBV5-1 combines with J gene TRBJ2-1; TRBD2 agrees at 16 bases. The CDR3 spans 15 residues. CDR1 is SGHRS, CDR2 YFSETQ, per germline. With 4 bases clipped from V and 8 bases from J, the junction kept 3 bases outside the gene matches. The CDR3 DNA follows: TGCGCCAGCAGCATGGGACTAGCGGGAGGGGATGAGCAGTTCTTC. Protein: CASSMGLAGGDEQFF.

The chain has TRBV5-8 and TRBJ1-6; D gene uncertain. The CDR3 extends over 12 amino acids. V was cut by 0 bases and J by 12 bases, with 7 bases left in between. Germline-derived CDR1 and CDR2 are SGHTS and YDEGEE. CDR3 DNA sequence: TGTGCCAGCAGCTTGGCCGGGATACCCCTCCACTTT. Residues: CASSLAGIPLHF.

V gene TRBV16 combines with J gene TRBJ2-1; 9 bases are shared with TRBD2. The CDR3 covers 17 residues. V was clipped by 1 base and J by 1 base; unmatched bases: 5. Germline V CDR1 and CDR2: KGHSY, FQNENV. The CDR3 DNA follows: TGTGCCAGCAGCCAATGGGCCCTAGCGGGGTCCTACAATGAGCAGTTCTTC. Translated: CASSQWALAGSYNEQFF.

The chain recombines TRBV6-5 with TRBJ1-2, with unresolved D. Germline-derived CDR1 and CDR2 are MNHEY and SVGAGI. CDR3 length: 14 amino acids. Deletions cut 5 bases from V and 3 bases from J, with 13 bases between. In nucleotides, the CDR3 is TGTGCCAGCAGTCAAACCCCAGGATACTATGGCTACACCTTC. This encodes CASSQTPGYYGYTF.

On this clone itself: One end of the junction varies from germline; a read error may be responsible. This chain uses TRBV30 with TRBJ1-4, with 8 bases that match TRBD1. The germline V gene has CDR1 GTSNPN and CDR2 SVGIG (reference sequence). This CDR3 is 12 amino acids long. The CDR3 loop reads CTCGQGSEKLFF. In DNA form, the CDR3 reads TGTACCTGTGGACAGGGAAGTGAAAAACTGTTTTTT.

This chain links TRBV19 with TRBJ2-6; unclear D gene. V lost 3 bases and J lost 0, with 6 bases in between. The CDR3 loop spans 15 amino acids. The V gene's germline CDR1 is LNHDA and CDR2 SQIVND (reference sequence). CDR3 DNA: TGTGCCAGTAGTATTGCGGTCTCTGGGGCCAACGTCCTGACTTTC. Translated: CASSIAVSGANVLTF.

CDR3 nucleotide sequence: TGTGCCAGCAGCCAAGATGGAAGGACAAACGAGCAGTACTTC. This translates into CASSQDGRTNEQYF. The J gene is TRBJ2-7, the V gene TRBV4-2; TRBD1 is a possible D gene (5 bases). The CDR3 is 14 amino acids. The germline gives CDR1 LGHNA, CDR2 YNFKEQ. The germline V and J ends were trimmed by 0 bases and 5 bases, with 11 bases remaining between them.

The chain is built from TRBV30 and TRBJ2-2, with TRBD1 matching 7 bases. V lost 8 bases and J lost 5; bases outside the gene matches: 8. Germline assignment: CDR1 GTSNPN and CDR2 SVGIG (reference sequence). This CDR3 has 13 residues. CDR3 amino acids: CAADRDETGELFF. The CDR3 bases are TGTGCCGCCGACAGGGATGAAACCGGGGAGCTGTTTTTT.

This sequence joins TRBV3-1 (or the pseudogene TRBV3-2) and TRBJ2-5; D is unresolved. The CDR3 length is 12 residues. In germline, CDR1 is LGHDT, CDR2 YNNKEL (reference sequence). V was cut by 1 base and J by 7 bases, with 7 bases left in between. The CDR3 protein is CASSQVSGTQYF. The CDR3 DNA is TGTGCCAGCAGCCAAGTGTCCGGGACCCAGTACTTC.

The rearrangement links TRBV7-8 to TRBJ2-1; 10 bases are shared with TRBD2. The CDR3 is 18 amino acids. V lost 5 bases and J lost 5; bases outside the gene matches: 15. Germline V lookup: CDR1 SGHVS, CDR2 FQNEAQ. CDR3 sequence reads: CASSTPLLRTSGDNEQFF. The CDR3 nucleotides are TGTGCCAGCAGCACACCACTTCTTAGGACTAGCGGAGACAATGAGCAGTTCTTC.

V is TRBV7-9 and J is TRBJ1-4, with TRBD1 matching 9 bases. The V segment lost 5 bases and the J segment 7 bases; nucleotides outside the gene matches: 8. The CDR3 is 15 residues long. Per the germline V gene, CDR1 is SEHNR and CDR2 is FQNEAQ (reference sequence). Written as DNA, the CDR3 is TGTGCCAGCAGCCCACGTGGGACAGGGAGTGAAAAACTGTTTTTT. Amino acid sequence: CASSPRGTGSEKLFF.

The chain carries TRBV11-2 and TRBJ2-1, with D perhaps matching TRBD2 (6 bases). The CDR3 runs 11 residues. The V gene's germline CDR1 is SGHAT and CDR2 FQNNGV. V lost 5 bases and J lost 9, with 8 bases in between. In DNA form, the CDR3 reads TGTGCCAGCAGCCTGGGAGGTGAGCAGTTCTTC. Its protein product is CASSLGGEQFF.

The V and J genes are TRBV5-6 and TRBJ1-1; D is perhaps TRBD1 (6 bases). Germline CDR1 is SGHDT and CDR2 is YYEEEE. The CDR3 runs 15 residues. Trimming took 2 bases from V and 1 from J, leaving 12 bases between them. CDR3 residues: CASSFTGFGNTEAFF. Here the CDR3 DNA reads TGTGCCAGCAGCTTTACAGGGTTTGGGAACACTGAAGCTTTCTTT.

The chain uses TRBV11-2 and TRBJ2-2; D is undetermined. The V end was cut by 1 base, the J end by 2 bases, with 8 bases between. The germline gives CDR1 SGHAT, CDR2 FQNNGV. The CDR3 spans 15 residues. The CDR3 here is CASSLAQANTGELFF. In DNA, the CDR3 is TGTGCCAGCAGCTTAGCGCAGGCTAACACCGGGGAGCTGTTTTTT.

The chain couples TRBV11-2 to TRBJ2-3; 8 bases fit TRBD2. Germline values: CDR1 SGHAT, CDR2 FQNNGV. The CDR3 covers 16 residues. J lost 4 bases, V lost 5 bases, and 11 bases had no gene match. The CDR3 loop is CASSTRDGGAPDTQYF. As DNA, the CDR3 is TGTGCCAGCAGCACCCGAGACGGGGGGGCCCCAGATACGCAGTATTTT.

CDR3 DNA sequence: TGCAGTGCTAGTGCTAGGAGATTTAAAAATGAGCAGTTCTTC. Protein sequence: CSASARRFKNEQFF. V is TRBV20-1 and J is TRBJ2-1; no clear D gene. Germline CDR1 DFQATT, CDR2 SNEGSKA (reference sequence). V lost 3 bases, J lost 7 bases, and 16 bases lay in between. The CDR3 is made up of 14 amino acids.

The V gene is TRBV6-2 or TRBV6-3, the J gene TRBJ2-7, with 7 positions matching TRBD1. V lost 5 bases and J lost 3; bases outside the gene matches: 7. Germline V gene lookup returns CDR1 MNHEY and CDR2 SVGEGT. CDR3 length equals 14 residues. CDR3 coding DNA: TGTGCCAGCAGTAACCGACAGGGTAGCTACGAGCAGTACTTC. It encodes CASSNRQGSYEQYF.

V usage is TRBV6-5 and J usage is TRBJ1-1; 7 nucleotides agree with TRBD1. The germline gives CDR1 MNHEY, CDR2 SVGAGI. The V segment lost 6 bases and the J segment 5 bases; nucleotides outside the gene matches: 12. CDR3 length equals 15 residues. The CDR3 nucleotides read TGTGCCAGCAGCAGATCCAATGACAGGGCAACTGAAGCTTTCTTT. Translation gives CASSRSNDRATEAFF.

The chain employs TRBV24-1 and TRBJ1-1, with D possibly matching TRBD1 (6 bases). Trimming removed 4 bases at V and 1 base at J, with 9 bases between. Germline CDR1 KGHDR, CDR2 SFDVKD. The CDR3 runs to 14 residues. CDR3 nucleotide sequence: TGTGCCACCAGTGACTACAGGGAGAACACTGAAGCTTTCTTT. Its translation is CATSDYRENTEAFF.

This clone was counted once. The V gene is TRBV9, the J gene TRBJ2-7; 8 nucleotides line up with TRBD1. This CDR3 comprises 14 residues. Unmatched junction bases numbered 4, after V lost 3 bases and J lost 2 bases. Germline V gene data show CDR1 as SGDLS and CDR2 as YYNGEE. The CDR3 coding sequence is TGTGCCAGCAGCGCGGGGGACAGGACCTACGAGCAGTACTTC. Translating it yields CASSAGDRTYEQYF.

The CDR3: CASSLAGHPNLSPLHF. The CDR3 nucleotides read TGTGCCAGCAGCTTAGCGGGACACCCCAATCTTTCACCCCTCCACTTT. The chain recombines TRBV7-8 with TRBJ1-6, with D possibly matching TRBD1 (6 bases). The germline V gene encodes CDR1 SGHVS and CDR2 FQNEAQ. V was pared by 0 bases and J by 9 bases, with 15 bases between. CDR3 length: 16 amino acids.

This chain connects TRBV7-8 to TRBJ2-2, with 9 bases fitting TRBD1. J lost 5 bases, V lost 6 bases, and 7 bases had no gene match. Per germline, CDR1 SGHVS and CDR2 FQNEAQ. The CDR3 is 15 amino acids. The CDR3, as DNA: TGTGCCAGCAGAGGAGGGACAGGGTGGACCGGGGAGCTGTTTTTT. It encodes CASRGGTGWTGELFF.

This chain links TRBV14 with TRBJ2-7; the D gene is possibly TRBD1 (5 bases). Germline V gene sequence: CDR1 SGHDN, CDR2 FVKESK. V lost 5 bases to trimming and J lost 0 bases, with 20 bases between them. This CDR3 comprises 17 residues. This CDR3 is CASSTHPTERRSYEQYF. CDR3 bases: TGTGCCAGCAGCACTCACCCGACAGAGCGACGCTCCTACGAGCAGTACTTC.

This chain connects TRBV6-4 to TRBJ1-2, with no clear D. CDR3 length equals 13 residues. Germline lookup yields CDR1 MRHNA and CDR2 SNTAGT. V lost 0 bases and J lost 8, with 10 bases in between. The CDR3 nucleotides read TGTGCCAGCAGTGACTCAGCGGACTGGGGCTACACCTTC. This encodes CASSDSADWGYTF.

The rearrangement uses TRBV19 and TRBJ1-6; D uncertain. Germline V gene sequence: CDR1 LNHDA, CDR2 SQIVND (reference sequence). The germline V and J ends were trimmed by 6 bases and 7 bases, with 10 bases remaining between them. The CDR3 extends over 13 amino acids. CDR3: CASRDPGNSPLHF. The CDR3 DNA reads TGTGCCAGTAGGGACCCGGGGAATTCACCCCTCCACTTT.